The rows below give T cell receptor beta chains drawn from one sample of a study of blood T cell repertoires in COVID-19. The repertoire was sequenced with immunoSEQ multiplex PCR; TCRdb's copy has only in-frame clones and lacks some. The sample holds under 300,000 clones, around 82% seen once. Sequenced input: peripheral blood. The receptor set was obtained from a woman older than 75 with active or convalescent COVID-19. Both conserved end residues are part of each CDR3. D genes are given only for firm matches. Clone size is given for some rows only: seen once, a few or many times, or a class if the clone is expanded.

d_call: TRBD1
clone_size: NA
v_call: TRBV6-2/TRBV6-3
cdr3_length: 19
j_call: TRBJ1-5
cdr3_nt: TGTGCCAGCAGTTACGATGGGACAGGATTGAGAGGGAGCAATCAGCCCCAGCATTTT
cdr3_aa: CASSYDGTGLRGSNQPQHF

d_call: NA
clone_size: NA
v_call: TRBV24-1
cdr3_length: 13
j_call: TRBJ1-1
cdr3_nt: TGTGCCACCAGTGGGCAGGGATCCACTGAAGCTTTCTTT
cdr3_aa: CATSGQGSTEAFF

d_call: NA
clone_size: NA
v_call: TRBV28
cdr3_length: 12
j_call: TRBJ1-2
cdr3_nt: TGTGCCAGCACCAGACGGGGCTATGGCTACACCTTC
cdr3_aa: CASTRRGYGYTF

d_call: NA
clone_size: NA
v_call: TRBV7-8
cdr3_length: 13
j_call: TRBJ1-2
cdr3_nt: TGTGCCAGCAGCTTAGGAATTAACAGTGGCTACACCTTC
cdr3_aa: CASSLGINSGYTF

d_call: NA
clone_size: NA
v_call: TRBV5-1
cdr3_length: 15
j_call: TRBJ1-5
cdr3_nt: TGCGCCAGCAGCTTGGACAGCACTAGCAATCAGCCCCAGCATTTT
cdr3_aa: CASSLDSTSNQPQHF

d_call: TRBD1
clone_size: NA
v_call: TRBV7-2
cdr3_length: 15
j_call: TRBJ1-5
cdr3_nt: TGTGCCAGCAATCCGACGGGACAGGGGAGGCAGCCCCAGCATTTT
cdr3_aa: CASNPTGQGRQPQHF

d_call: TRBD1
clone_size: NA
v_call: TRBV5-6
cdr3_length: 15
j_call: TRBJ1-4
cdr3_nt: TGTGCCAGCAGCTACCGACAGGGGGTTAATGAAAAACTGTTTTTT
cdr3_aa: CASSYRQGVNEKLFF

d_call: NA
clone_size: NA
v_call: TRBV28
cdr3_length: 12
j_call: TRBJ1-2
cdr3_nt: TGTGCCAGCAGTCGAGGACTCTATGGCTACACCTTC
cdr3_aa: CASSRGLYGYTF

d_call: NA
clone_size: NA
v_call: TRBV11-1
cdr3_length: 13
j_call: TRBJ1-2
cdr3_nt: TGTGCCAGCAGTTTGGACAGAGGTTATGGCTACACCTTC
cdr3_aa: CASSLDRGYGYTF

d_call: NA
clone_size: NA
v_call: TRBV28
cdr3_length: 12
j_call: TRBJ2-7
cdr3_nt: TGTGCCAGCAGCCCGACGGCGGGCGAGCAGTACTTC
cdr3_aa: CASSPTAGEQYF

d_call: TRBD1
clone_size: once
v_call: TRBV5-1
cdr3_length: 13
j_call: TRBJ1-1
cdr3_nt: TGCGCCAGCAGCTCAGACAGGGGCGCTGAAGCTTTCTTT
cdr3_aa: CASSSDRGAEAFF

d_call: NA
clone_size: NA
v_call: TRBV4-1
cdr3_length: 14
j_call: TRBJ2-5
cdr3_nt: TGCGCCAGCAGCCAAGATCGAGGGGGAGAGACCCAGTACTTC
cdr3_aa: CASSQDRGGETQYF

d_call: NA
clone_size: few
v_call: TRBV3-1/TRBV3-2
cdr3_length: 14
j_call: TRBJ1-1
cdr3_nt: TGTGCCAGCAGCCCTACGAATGGGGCATCTGAAGCTTTCTTT
cdr3_aa: CASSPTNGASEAFF

d_call: TRBD1
clone_size: once
v_call: TRBV5-1
cdr3_length: 15
j_call: TRBJ1-2
cdr3_nt: TGCGCCAGCAGCATCGGACAGGGGGCGGACTATGGCTACACCTTC
cdr3_aa: CASSIGQGADYGYTF